A single sample gave rise to the 30 T cell receptor beta chains below, sequenced in a study of blood T cells in healthy people across ages. It was with a sample-barcoded 5' primer and a J-beta primer mix that a second PCR of roughly 6 to 11 cycles was run. MiXCR was run by TCRdb on the 5' RACE reads, yielding one entry per CDR3 protein. This sample carries some 1.8 million distinct CDR3 sequences, 30% to 40% of them seen once, and the ten largest clones take more than 20%. The sequenced sample was blood. These receptors came from a human donor in good health.

The chain employs TRBV6-4 and TRBJ2-1; 10 bases align to TRBD2. CDR1 is MRHNA and CDR2 is SNTAGT in the germline V gene. V lost 5 bases to trimming and J lost 11 bases; unmatched junction nucleotides: 12. The CDR3 is 15 residues long. The CDR3 DNA is TGTGCCAGCAGTCAGAGCGGGGGGGCCGGTGATAAGCAGTTCTTC. Residues: CASSQSGGAGDKQFF.

This clonotype has only a few counts. The chain links TRBV4-3 to TRBJ1-1; a weak D match, TRBD1 (5 bases). The CDR3 is 16 amino acids. V shed 4 bases and J shed 1 base, with 16 bases lying between them. CDR1 LGHNA and CDR2 YSLEER come from the germline V gene. The CDR3 protein is CASSPSREGKNTEAFF. The CDR3 region has the DNA TGCGCCAGCAGCCCCTCCAGAGAGGGGAAGAACACTGAAGCTTTCTTT.

This clonotype was counted a few times. The V call is TRBV12-3 or TRBV12-4, the J call TRBJ2-7; 7 nucleotides align to TRBD2. The end of the DNA fits TRBJ2-5 better, so the J call may be wrong. This CDR3 contains 14 residues. CDR3 residues: CASSPGLNRETQYF. CDR3 sequence (DNA): TGTGCCAGCAGTCCGGGACTAAATAGGGAGACCCAGTACTTC.

CDR3 sequence: CSVLTLTGNTIYF. The CDR3 region has the DNA TGCAGCGTCCTGACTCTGACTGGAAACACCATATATTTT. The V and J genes are TRBV29-1 and TRBJ1-3; D gene ambiguous. CDR1 and CDR2 from the germline V gene are SQVTM and ANQGSEA. The CDR3 has 13 residues. V was trimmed by 6 bases and J by 2 bases, leaving 11 bases between them.

A few counts support this clonotype. V usage is TRBV4-3 and J usage is TRBJ2-3, with unresolved D. V was shortened by 0 bases and J by 0 bases, with 7 bases between the two germline ends. Per the germline V gene, CDR1 is LGHNA and CDR2 is YSLEER. There are 15 residues in the CDR3. The CDR3 reads CASSQERTSTDTQYF. In nucleotides, the CDR3 is TGCGCCAGCAGCCAAGAGAGGACCAGCACAGATACGCAGTATTTT.

This CDR3 reads CASSLDRGPTKQYF. CDR3 nucleotide sequence: TGTGCCAGCAGTCTGGACAGGGGTCCCACGAAGCAGTACTTC. The chain combines TRBV28 with TRBJ2-5, with TRBD1 identical over 9 bases. The trim removed 5 bases at V and 11 bases at J, leaving 12 bases unmatched. CDR3 length: 14 amino acids. The V gene's germline CDR1 is MDHEN and CDR2 SYDVKM.

In its sample, this clonotype was seen a few times. The genes are TRBV6-1 and TRBJ1-5; TRBD1 matches at 8 bases. V shed 6 bases, J shed 0 bases, and the junction held 7 bases outside the gene matches. CDR1 is MNHNS, CDR2 SASEGT, per germline. This CDR3 region has 16 residues. The CDR3 bases are TGTGCCAGCAGGGACAGGGATCTTTATAGCAATCAGCCCCAGCATTTT. It yields the protein CASRDRDLYSNQPQHF.

The chain joins TRBV7-9 to TRBJ2-5; maybe TRBD1 (6 bases). The germline CDR1 and CDR2 sequences are SEHNR and FQNEAQ (reference sequence). The CDR3 extends over 16 amino acids. V lost 5 bases, J lost 6 bases, and 22 bases lay in between. The CDR3 sequence: CASSPNYTGSGKTQYF. The CDR3 DNA follows: TGTGCCAGCAGCCCAAATTATACAGGGTCGGGAAAGACCCAGTACTTC.

This clonotype was observed at least ten times. J is TRBJ2-5 and V is TRBV10-3; no reliable D call. The CDR3 sequence is 11 residues long. Trimming removed 8 bases from V and 5 bases from J, with 9 bases in between. The germline gives CDR1 ENHRY, CDR2 SYGVKD. CDR3 amino acids: CAIGWAETQYF. As DNA, the CDR3 is TGTGCCATCGGATGGGCCGAGACCCAGTACTTC.

The rearrangement uses TRBV6-6 and TRBJ1-1; D unclear. CDR1 MNHNY and CDR2 SVGAGI come from the germline V gene (reference sequence). The ends were cut back, 4 bases at V and 3 bases at J, with 21 bases in the middle. This CDR3 comprises 17 residues. The CDR3 bases are TGTGCCAGCAGTTTTGCGGGATCCCTCACTCTCGACACTGAAGCTTTCTTT. This codes for CASSFAGSLTLDTEAFF.

On this clonotype: Since a much larger clone is just one base distant, this may be a read error. This chain links TRBV7-2 with TRBJ2-4; TRBD1 matches at 10 bases. TRBJ2-5 matches the DNA end more closely, so the J call is doubtful. The CDR3 consists of 14 residues. Per germline, CDR1 SGHTA and CDR2 FQGNSA. The CDR3 region is CASSWGQGKETQYF. In nucleotides, the CDR3 is TGTGCCAGCAGCTGGGGACAGGGGAAAGAGACCCAGTACTTC.

This clonotype was counted at least ten times. The chain links TRBV12-3 or TRBV12-4 to TRBJ1-5, with D possibly being TRBD1 (6 bases). CDR3 length equals 14 residues. Trimming took off 3 bases at V and 2 bases at J, with 8 bases between the two ends. The CDR3 coding sequence is TGTGCCAGCAGTTTGTCAGGGGGCAATCAGCCCCAGCATTTT. Translation gives CASSLSGGNQPQHF.

The chain uses TRBV29-1 and TRBJ1-2, with 7 bases aligning to TRBD1. J lost 8 bases, V lost 8 bases, and 11 bases had no gene match. The CDR3 runs to 12 residues. Germline CDR1 and CDR2: SQVTM and ANQGSEA. The CDR3 is CSSPSDRDGYTF. In DNA form, the CDR3 reads TGCAGCTCCCCATCCGACAGGGACGGCTACACCTTC.

V gene TRBV5-6 combines with J gene TRBJ1-5, with TRBD1 matching 7 bases. V lost 1 base, J lost 6 bases, and 7 bases stayed unmatched. This CDR3 has 15 residues. Germline V gives CDR1 SGHDT, CDR2 YYEEEE. The CDR3 loop is CASSLLSGGIQPQHF. DNA of the CDR3: TGTGCCAGCAGCTTGTTATCAGGGGGTATTCAGCCCCAGCATTTT. The full variable domain, completed using reference TRBV5-6 and TRBJ1-5, is DAGVTQSPTHLIKTRGQQVTLRCSPKSGHDTVSWYQQALGQGPQFIFQYYEEEERQRGNFPDRFSGHQFPNYSSELNVNALLLGDSALYLCASSLLSGGIQPQHFGDGTRLSIL.

A word on this clonotype: Being one base from a much bigger clone, this may be a read error. The DNA of the CDR3 is TGCAGTGCTAGACAGGGGGATTCACCCCTCCACTTT. Its protein is CSARQGDSPLHF. The V and J genes are TRBV20-1 and TRBJ1-6; TRBD1 aligns across 7 bases. Germline V CDR1 and CDR2: DFQATT, SNEGSKA (reference sequence). There are 12 residues in the CDR3. V gave up 2 bases and J gave up 8 bases; unmatched junction bases: 0.

This clonotype was observed a handful of times. The rearrangement joins TRBV20-1 to TRBJ1-5; D is undetermined. Germline V gene lookup returns CDR1 DFQATT and CDR2 SNEGSKA (reference sequence). This CDR3 is built from 14 residues. V lost 0 bases and J lost 5, with 11 bases in between. CDR3 in amino acids: CSARDKNTYQPQHF. CDR3 DNA sequence: TGCAGTGCTAGAGATAAGAATACCTATCAGCCCCAGCATTTT.

This clonotype showed up just a few times. The genes are TRBV18 and TRBJ1-2; no firm D call. Germline V lookup: CDR1 KGHSH, CDR2 LQKENI. The CDR3 covers 13 residues. V lost 2 bases, J lost 7 bases, and 11 bases lay in between. The CDR3 here is CASSPTSSSGYTF. DNA for the CDR3: TGTGCCAGCTCACCAACGAGCTCCTCTGGCTACACCTTC.

The genes are TRBV4-1 and TRBJ1-2; D remains unclear. The germline V gene has CDR1 MGHRA and CDR2 YSYEKL. Trimming left V 5 bases short and J 6 bases short, with 13 bases between. CDR3 size: 13 residues. For the CDR3, the DNA is TGCGCCAGCAGCGTACCAAGGAGTAATGGCTACACCTTC. This translates into CASSVPRSNGYTF.

V and J are TRBV29-1 and TRBJ1-4, with D tentatively TRBD1 (6 bases). Germline V gives CDR1 SQVTM, CDR2 ANQGSEA. Deletions cut 8 bases from V and 0 bases from J, with 13 bases between. The CDR3 has 14 residues. The CDR3: CSCGQSATNEKLFF. CDR3 sequence (DNA): TGCAGCTGCGGACAGTCCGCAACTAATGAAAAACTGTTTTTT.

The chain links TRBV20-1 to TRBJ2-5; D perhaps matches TRBD2 (6 bases). The ends were cut back, 7 bases at V and 11 bases at J, with 26 bases in the middle. Germline assignment: CDR1 DFQATT and CDR2 SNEGSKA (reference sequence). This CDR3 contains 14 residues. In DNA, the CDR3 is TGCAGTGTTAAGACGACTAGGAGAAACAATGAGCAGTACTTC. This encodes CSVKTTRRNNEQYF.

J is TRBJ1-1 and V is TRBV20-1; D is possibly TRBD1 (5 bases). From germline, CDR1 is DFQATT and CDR2 SNEGSKA (reference sequence). Trimming shortened V by 4 bases and J by 6 bases, and 12 bases separated the two germline ends. The CDR3 is 12 amino acids. DNA of the CDR3: TGCAGTGCTAAACTTCAGGGAGCTGAAGCTTTCTTT. Its translation: CSAKLQGAEAFF.

CDR3 DNA: TGCGCCAGCAGCCAACTGTCCGTGAGGGAGACCCAGTACTTC. Its translation: CASSQLSVRETQYF. The chain is built from TRBV4-3 and TRBJ2-5; D is unclear. Trimming removed 2 bases at V and 5 bases at J, with 12 bases between. The CDR3 is 14 amino acids. The germline V gene has CDR1 LGHNA and CDR2 YSLEER.

This clonotype has just a few counts. The rearrangement joins TRBV5-6 to TRBJ1-5; D possibly corresponds to TRBD1 (5 bases). V was shortened by 0 bases and J by 0 bases, with 7 bases between the two germline ends. In germline, CDR1 is SGHDT, CDR2 YYEEEE. The CDR3 is made up of 15 amino acids. CDR3 protein: CASSLATASNQPQHF. The CDR3, as DNA: TGTGCCAGCAGCTTGGCGACAGCTAGCAATCAGCCCCAGCATTTT.

V usage is TRBV4-3 and J usage is TRBJ1-2; D ambiguous. CDR3 length: 18 amino acids. The germline V gene has CDR1 LGHNA and CDR2 YSLEER. V was cut by 0 bases and J by 4 bases, with 21 bases left in between. Here the CDR3 reads CASSQDEQSAAEFYGYTF. The CDR3 DNA is TGCGCCAGCAGCCAAGATGAGCAGAGCGCGGCTGAATTCTATGGCTACACCTTC.

This clonotype was recorded a few times. The chain joins TRBV7-9 to TRBJ2-1, with a tentative D call TRBD2 (5 bases). The CDR3 runs to 14 residues. V was trimmed by 2 bases and J by 6 bases, leaving 11 bases between them. The germline gives CDR1 SEHNR, CDR2 FQNEAQ (reference sequence). In DNA, the CDR3 is TGTGCCAGCAGCTTACTAGCTCTCGGCAATGAGCAGTTCTTC. Translation: CASSLLALGNEQFF.

The J gene is TRBJ1-1, the V gene TRBV6-5; tentative D call: TRBD1 (6 bases). The CDR3 is 14 amino acids. Germline CDR1 MNHEY, CDR2 SVGAGI. V was cut by 4 bases and J by 5 bases, with 14 bases left in between. The CDR3 is CASSWGRGRTEAFF. The DNA of the CDR3 is TGTGCCAGCAGTTGGGGCAGGGGAAGAACTGAAGCTTTCTTT.

This clonotype has just one count. The rearrangement links TRBV20-1 to TRBJ2-1; TRBD2 matches at 8 bases. Germline-derived CDR1 and CDR2 are DFQATT and SNEGSKA (reference sequence). The CDR3 is made up of 15 amino acids. With V trimmed by 2 bases and J by 8 bases, 11 bases remained unmatched. CDR3 DNA: TGCAGTGCTAGATCGGCCGGGAGGGTCACCGATGAGCAGTTCTTC. Translation gives CSARSAGRVTDEQFF.

This chain uses TRBV7-8 with TRBJ1-1; no definite D call. This CDR3 is 11 amino acids long. CDR1 and CDR2 from the germline V gene are SGHVS and FQNEAQ. Trimming cost V 0 bases and J 14 bases, with 10 bases left between them. For the CDR3, the DNA is TGTGCCAGCAGCTTAGCGGCGGGCCTATTCTTT. Translating gives CASSLAAGLFF.

The chain couples TRBV29-1 to TRBJ2-3; TRBD2 agrees at 9 bases. With V trimmed by 5 bases and J by 6 bases, 6 bases remained unmatched. CDR1 and CDR2 (germline): SQVTM, ANQGSEA. CDR3 length equals 13 residues. CDR3 coding DNA: TGCAGCGTTATAGCGGGGGACTTGGATACGCAGTATTTT. Its translation is CSVIAGDLDTQYF.

The chain has TRBV5-1 and TRBJ1-1, with D hard to call. Per germline, CDR1 SGHRS and CDR2 YFSETQ. V was clipped by 4 bases and J by 0 bases, with 10 bases between them. This CDR3 region has 14 residues. CDR3 amino acids: CASSRNAMNTEAFF. The CDR3 region has the DNA TGCGCCAGCAGCCGTAACGCTATGAACACTGAAGCTTTCTTT.